This entry is about one TCR beta chain. The T cells that were sequenced for TCR beta were CD8+ and CD4+ cells from blood. Negative isolation yielded CD4+ and CD8+ T cells, and FACS enriched TEMRA cells. The CDR3 has 14 residues. The germline CDR1 and CDR2 sequences are LNHNV and YYDKDF (reference sequence). The V gene lost 4 bases and the J gene lost 1 base, with 10 bases spanning the gap. RNA totalling roughly 0.45 to 1 ug underwent reverse transcription with random hexamers. TCRdb re-analysed the immunoSEQ multiplex PCR reads in MiXCR, keeping a single row per CDR3 protein. This table has about 200,000 distinct CDR3 sequences, roughly 94% appearing once. The sample originates from a study of CD8 T cells in Susac syndrome.

The clonotype originates from a human donor with multiple sclerosis. The sequenced sample was CD4+ T cells from PBMCs. This chain links TRBV15 with TRBJ1-2; D remains ambiguous. CDR3 DNA: TGTGCCACCAGCATAATGGGGTTTAACTATGGCTACACCTTC. Its translation is CATSIMGFNYGYTF.